These 17 T cell receptor beta chains came from one sample sequenced in a study of blood T cell repertoires in COVID-19. TCRdb keeps only in-frame clones here, not all; method: immunoSEQ multiplex PCR. The sample consists of 490,000 or so clones, approximately 86% of them appearing once. Sequencing input: PBMCs or T cells enriched from blood (not recorded which). The receptors derive from a woman in her fifties or sixties who had recovered from COVID-19.

The V and J genes are TRBV2 and TRBJ1-4; TRBD1 agrees at 8 bases. V shed 6 bases, J shed 4 bases, and the junction held 4 bases outside the gene matches. Germline values: CDR1 SNHLY, CDR2 FYNNEI. The CDR3 is 14 residues long. Here the CDR3 DNA reads TGTGCCAGCAGGTCGGACAGGGTTAATGAAAAACTGTTTTTT. Translation gives CASRSDRVNEKLFF.

The V gene is TRBV12-5, the J gene TRBJ2-7, with D possibly TRBD2 on 5 matching bases. Per the germline V gene, CDR1 is LGHNT and CDR2 is FRNRAP. The CDR3 has 13 residues. V lost 3 bases and J lost 7, with 13 bases in between. The CDR3 sequence: CASGFRFSGEQYV. DNA of the CDR3: TGTGCTAGTGGTTTCCGTTTTTCGGGGGAGCAGTACGTC.

J is TRBJ2-1 and V is TRBV5-1, with TRBD2 matching over 11 bases. Germline CDR1 and CDR2: SGHRS and YFSETQ. Trimming at V came to 2 bases and at J to 3 bases, leaving 4 bases not matched to a gene. The CDR3 spans 16 residues. The CDR3 region has the DNA TGCGCCAGCAGCTTCTCACTAGCGGGGGTCTACAATGAGCAGTTCTTC. Amino acid sequence: CASSFSLAGVYNEQFF.

The genes are TRBV7-2 and TRBJ2-1; TRBD2 agrees at 12 bases. Germline V gene sequence: CDR1 SGHTA, CDR2 FQGNSA. The CDR3 totals 16 residues. The J segment lost 5 bases and the V segment lost 3 bases, leaving 5 bases of the junction unmatched. CDR3: CASSFLAGGLNNEQFF. The CDR3 DNA follows: TGTGCCAGCAGCTTCCTAGCGGGGGGGCTCAACAATGAGCAGTTCTTC.

This chain uses TRBV15 with TRBJ1-3, with 7 bases matching TRBD1. V was clipped by 3 bases and J by 1 base; unmatched bases: 0. The CDR3 contains 14 residues. The germline gives CDR1 LNHNV, CDR2 YYDKDF (reference sequence). The CDR3 bases are TGTGCCACCAGCAGGGGACAGTCTGGAAACACCATATATTTT. Protein sequence: CATSRGQSGNTIYF.

In the case of this clone: Other DNA sequences in this sample translate to the same CDR3. The gene calls are TRBV5-1 and TRBJ1-2; 10 nucleotides line up with TRBD1. V was pared by 0 bases and J by 4 bases, with 0 bases of the junction left unmatched. The CDR3 totals 14 residues. The germline V gene encodes CDR1 SGHRS and CDR2 YFSETQ. CDR3 protein: CASSLGDRGYGYTF. CDR3 nucleotides: TGCGCCAGCAGCTTGGGGGACAGGGGCTATGGCTACACCTTC.

The sample holds a few counts of this clone. This chain links TRBV2 with TRBJ2-7, with D perhaps TRBD2 (5 bases). Trimming removed 2 bases from V and 5 bases from J, with 7 bases in between. There are 12 residues in the CDR3. Germline assignment: CDR1 SNHLY and CDR2 FYNNEI. Here the CDR3 DNA reads TGTGCCAGCAGTGAAACGGGGAACGAGCAGTACTTC. It specifies CASSETGNEQYF.

This chain joins TRBV12-3 or TRBV12-4 and TRBJ1-1, with D hard to call. V was clipped by 6 bases and J by 11 bases, with 19 bases between them. This CDR3 is 13 amino acids long. Here the CDR3 reads CASSLAGVIGAFF. In nucleotides, the CDR3 is TGTGCCAGCAGCTTGGCCGGGGTGATTGGGGCTTTCTTT.

The chain uses TRBV5-6 and TRBJ2-3; weak D call: TRBD2 (6 bases). Germline CDR1 is SGHDT and CDR2 is YYEEEE. The V gene lost 4 bases and the J gene lost 0 bases, with 15 bases spanning the gap. CDR3 length equals 16 residues. This CDR3 is CASSITSGGSTDTQYF. In DNA, the CDR3 is TGTGCCAGCAGCATCACCTCCGGGGGTAGCACAGATACGCAGTATTTT. Full variable domain (missing parts from reference TRBV5-6 and TRBJ2-3): DAGVTQSPTHLIKTRGQQVTLRCSPKSGHDTVSWYQQALGQGPQFIFQYYEEEERQRGNFPDRFSGHQFPNYSSELNVNALLLGDSALYLCASSITSGGSTDTQYFGPGTRLTVL.

The chain links TRBV23-1 to TRBJ2-3, with 7 bases identical to TRBD2. Being an ORF, TRBV23-1 has a function that is uncertain. V shed 6 bases, J shed 2 bases, and the junction held 8 bases outside the gene matches. The CDR3 has 15 amino acids. CDR3 sequence reads: CASSPLAGDTDTQYF. The DNA of the CDR3 is TGCGCCAGCAGCCCGCTGGCGGGGGACACAGATACGCAGTATTTT.

CDR3 nucleotides: TGTGCCAGCTCACCAAACAGGGGGTCCGGGGAGCTGTTTTTT. Translating gives CASSPNRGSGELFF. The J gene is TRBJ2-2, the V gene TRBV18; 8 bases fit TRBD1. CDR3 length: 14 amino acids. J was trimmed by 6 bases and V by 2 bases; bases with no gene match: 2. Germline CDR1 KGHSH, CDR2 LQKENI.

V usage is TRBV2 and J usage is TRBJ1-2; 7 bases line up with TRBD1. Unmatched junction bases numbered 16, after V lost 6 bases and J lost 0 bases. There are 18 residues in the CDR3. Germline V gene lookup returns CDR1 SNHLY and CDR2 FYNNEI. The DNA for the CDR3 is TGTGCCAGCAGCGGACAGGATGGAGGGCCCTCCACTAACTATGGCTACACCTTC. Translation: CASSGQDGGPSTNYGYTF.

The chain has TRBV19 and TRBJ1-1; no clear D gene. Germline-derived CDR1 and CDR2 are LNHDA and SQIVND (reference sequence). The CDR3 spans 15 residues. Trimming cost V 4 bases and J 4 bases, with 16 bases left between them. CDR3 region: CASSTLTGSGTEAFF. DNA for the CDR3: TGTGCCAGTAGTACTCTAACGGGTTCGGGCACTGAAGCTTTCTTT.

The chain carries TRBV7-8 and TRBJ1-1, with 7 bases aligning to TRBD1. CDR1 SGHVS and CDR2 FQNEAQ come from the germline V gene. The junction had 6 bases not matched to a gene; V was cut back by 5 bases and J by 6 bases. CDR3 length equals 13 residues. The CDR3 DNA follows: TGTGCCAGCAGCCCTACAGGGGAGGCTGAAGCTTTCTTT. Protein product: CASSPTGEAEAFF.

The rearrangement joins TRBV5-6 to TRBJ1-6; 7 bases match TRBD1. The CDR3 has 15 residues. Germline trimming cut 2 bases from V and 7 bases from J; bases unmatched to any gene: 6. Per germline, CDR1 SGHDT and CDR2 YYEEEE. The CDR3 sequence is CASSLPGTVNSPLHF. The DNA of the CDR3 is TGTGCCAGCAGCTTACCCGGGACAGTAAATTCACCCCTCCACTTT. The full variable domain, rest sourced from reference TRBV5-6 and TRBJ1-6, is DAGVTQSPTHLIKTRGQQVTLRCSPKSGHDTVSWYQQALGQGPQFIFQYYEEEERQRGNFPDRFSGHQFPNYSSELNVNALLLGDSALYLCASSLPGTVNSPLHFGNGTRLTVT.

The chain employs TRBV30 and TRBJ1-6, with 8 positions matching TRBD1. J was trimmed by 10 bases and V by 5 bases; bases with no gene match: 7. The CDR3 totals 13 residues. The germline CDR1 and CDR2 sequences are GTSNPN and SVGIG (reference sequence). The CDR3 sequence: CAWDRGRASPLHF. In DNA form, the CDR3 reads TGTGCCTGGGACAGGGGACGGGCATCACCCCTCCACTTT.

The V gene is TRBV6-5, the J gene TRBJ2-6; possible D gene TRBD1, 6 bases. CDR1 and CDR2 from the germline V gene are MNHEY and SVGAGI. The CDR3 has 16 amino acids. V shed 0 bases and J shed 2 bases, with 8 bases lying between them. The CDR3 nucleotides are TGTGCCAGCAGTTACTCGTCAGGGGCTGGGGCCAACGTCCTGACTTTC. This encodes CASSYSSGAGANVLTF.